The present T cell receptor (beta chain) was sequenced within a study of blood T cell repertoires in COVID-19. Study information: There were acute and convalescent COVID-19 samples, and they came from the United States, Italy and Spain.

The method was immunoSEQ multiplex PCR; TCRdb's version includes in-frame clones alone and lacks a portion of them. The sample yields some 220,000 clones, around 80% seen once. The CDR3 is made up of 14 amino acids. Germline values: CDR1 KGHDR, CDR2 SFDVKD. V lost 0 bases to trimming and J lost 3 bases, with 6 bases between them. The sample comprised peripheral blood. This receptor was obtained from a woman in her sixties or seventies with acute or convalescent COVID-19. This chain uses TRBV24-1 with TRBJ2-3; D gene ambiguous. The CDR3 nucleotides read TGTGCCACCAGTGATTTGGGCCAAACAGATACGCAGTATTTT. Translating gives CATSDLGQTDTQYF.